These 9 T cell receptor beta chains came from one sample sequenced in a study of regulatory dendritic cells for organ transplantation. Repertoires were generated with immunoSEQ multiplex PCR, while TCRdb's copy carries only in-frame clones and drops some. The sample lists roughly 27,000 clones, nearly 80% occurring once. The specimen sequenced was memory CD4+ T cells from blood. Subset of the sample: CD45RO+ memory T cells. All receptors derive from a human donor in good health.

This clone was recorded a few times. V usage is TRBV7-2 and J usage is TRBJ2-1; D is perhaps TRBD2 (6 bases). This CDR3 is built from 14 residues. Trimming pared 1 base from V and 5 bases from J, leaving 9 bases between. Germline V gene sequence: CDR1 SGHTA, CDR2 FQGNSA. CDR3 bases: TGTGCCAGCAGCTTAGTTAGCGGCCACAATGAGCAGTTCTTC. This encodes CASSLVSGHNEQFF. Full variable domain (remainder filled in from reference TRBV7-2 and TRBJ2-1): GAGVSQSPSNKVTEKGKDVELRCDPISGHTALYWYRQSLGQGLEFLIYFQGNSAPDKSGLPSDRFSAERTGGSVSTLTIQRTQQEDSAVYLCASSLVSGHNEQFFGPGTRLTVL.

This clone was picked up a small number of times. This rearrangement joins TRBV15 to TRBJ1-1, with 9 bases matching TRBD1. V shed 0 bases and J 6 bases; nucleotides not matched to a gene: 5. Germline loops: CDR1 LNHNV, CDR2 YYDKDF (reference sequence). CDR3 length: 15 residues. The CDR3 spells CATSRETGGRPEAFF. The DNA of the CDR3 is TGTGCCACCAGCAGAGAGACAGGGGGTAGGCCTGAAGCTTTCTTT.

The rearrangement uses TRBV5-4 and TRBJ2-5, with 13 bases matching TRBD2. The V gene's germline CDR1 is SGHNT and CDR2 YYREEE (reference sequence). The CDR3 sequence is 16 residues long. V was pared by 0 bases and J by 4 bases, with 3 bases of the junction left unmatched. The CDR3 is CASSLAGTSGIETQYF. CDR3 DNA: TGTGCCAGCAGCTTGGCCGGGACTAGCGGGATAGAGACCCAGTACTTC.

V gene TRBV7-3 combines with J gene TRBJ2-5; D remains unclear. The CDR3 is 13 residues long. Germline V lookup: CDR1 SGHTA, CDR2 FQGTGA. Trimming pared 4 bases from V and 5 bases from J, leaving 11 bases between. The CDR3 protein is CASSYDIRETQYF. CDR3 nucleotides: TGTGCCAGCAGCTACGATATACGGGAGACCCAGTACTTC.

The V call is TRBV29-1, the J call TRBJ1-4; D unclear. CDR3 length: 12 residues. Germline V gene sequence: CDR1 SQVTM, CDR2 ANQGSEA. V was cut by 4 bases and J by 2 bases, with 5 bases left in between. CDR3 sequence: CSVALTNEKLFF. CDR3 DNA: TGCAGCGTTGCTCTTACTAATGAAAAACTGTTTTTT. Full variable domain (rest looked up from reference TRBV29-1 and TRBJ1-4): SAVISQKPSRDICQRGTSLTIQCQVDSQVTMMFWYRQQPGQSLTLIATANQGSEATYESGFVIDKFPISRPNLTFSTLTVSNMSPEDSSIYLCSVALTNEKLFFGSGTQLSVL.

V usage is TRBV25-1 and J usage is TRBJ2-3, with 9 positions matching TRBD2. This CDR3 contains 14 residues. Trimming removed 3 bases from V and 3 bases from J; junction bases left unmatched: 1. Germline loops: CDR1 MGHDK, CDR2 SYGVNS. The CDR3 sequence: CASSDAGGTDTQYF. The CDR3 DNA follows: TGTGCCAGCAGTGATGCGGGGGGGACAGATACGCAGTATTTT.

The V and J genes are TRBV18 and TRBJ1-1; no firm D call. The V gene lost 0 bases and the J gene lost 3 bases, with 11 bases spanning the gap. From germline, CDR1 is KGHSH and CDR2 LQKENI. The CDR3 sequence is 15 residues long. The chain's CDR3 is CASSPPVFSDTEAFF. CDR3 sequence (DNA): TGTGCCAGCTCACCACCGGTGTTTTCAGACACTGAAGCTTTCTTT.

The chain recombines TRBV19 with TRBJ2-7, with TRBD2 matching 9 bases. The CDR3 sequence is 14 residues long. Germline V CDR1 and CDR2: LNHDA, SQIVND (reference sequence). J lost 5 bases, V lost 10 bases, and 12 bases had no gene match. The CDR3 coding sequence is TGTGCCACCAAAGGGGAGCGGGAGGTGGACGAGCAGTACTTC. Amino acid sequence: CATKGEREVDEQYF.

This clone was observed once. The chain couples TRBV7-6 to TRBJ1-5; unclear D gene. The CDR3 loop spans 14 amino acids. V shed 5 bases and J shed 6 bases, with 14 bases lying between them. The germline CDR1 and CDR2 sequences are SGHVS and FNYEAQ. The CDR3 spells CASSPVEGGQPQHF. CDR3 nucleotides: TGTGCCAGCAGCCCCGTGGAGGGTGGTCAGCCCCAGCATTTT.